Sequencing of this T cell receptor beta chain was carried out in a study of blood T cells in healthy people across ages (dated by TCRdb to about 2015). Turning to the overall study: Template switching captured roughly one uniquely barcoded TCR beta cDNA molecule per two T cells in model experiments. The study measured age-related changes in TCR beta repertoire diversity using deep sequencing normalized with unique cDNA molecular identifiers. Four age groups were formed from the donors: young (average roughly 15 years), middle-aged (around 37), aged (approximately 60) and long-lived (more than 75). For two donors (one aged 18 to 30 and one aged 80 or older), the study analyzed two additional independent replicas of 1 million unique cDNA reads from the same blood draw. To avoid experimental bias, donors of different ages were distributed randomly across sequencing lanes.

The germline V gene sets CDR1 to ENHRY and CDR2 to SYGVKD. The cysteine opens and the phenylalanine closes a CDR3 of 14 amino acids. Left in the record is the CDR3 DNA by itself, 42 bases read in frame from the first base. Trimming removed 2 bases from V and 4 bases from J, leaving 11 bases between the germline ends. The library was made by 5' RACE. For sequencing, an Illumina HiSeq 2500 was employed. A second PCR of about 7 to 12 cycles was run with a J-beta primer mix and a sample-barcoded 5' primer. A unique molecular identifier was introduced onto each TCR beta cDNA molecule by a template-switch 5' adaptor carrying 12 random nucleotides. Each sample yielded at least 3 million CDR3-containing paired-end reads. First-strand cDNA synthesis was performed from all RNA using the Mint cDNA synthesis kit, with priming by a TRBC-specific oligonucleotide. All cDNA was treated with uracil-DNA glycosylase and then went through a first 18-cycle PCR with the universal primers M1SS and BC2_uni_R. For the original study's pipeline: For normalization, 1 million high-quality reads were randomly selected from each sample, with every read carrying a distinct molecular identifier. Reads sharing molecular identifiers were discarded rather than binned into consensus sequences. MiTCR, set to a Q25 quality threshold and the strictest error-elimination algorithm, was used for CDR3 identification, clonotype clustering and error correction. Lower-bound total TCR beta diversity was estimated with a nonparametric unseen species model using Euler transformation. In-frame beta chains were kept once TCRdb had trimmed the public reads at Q25 with fastp and called clones with MiXCR. Entries are consolidated by CDR3 protein sequence, retaining the most common genes and DNA. TCRdb's processing, not the authors' own work, is the source of the V and J calls. The sample contains about a million distinct CDR3 sequences, about 48% of them found a single time. The top ten constitute around an eighth of the sample.

About this clonotype: The clone's antigen remains unknown. Qualities for individual bases were not recorded, and no much larger clone is one base off.

What the work shows at the level of the full study, not this receptor alone: Compared with the aged group, more naive CD4+ T cells, fewer expanded clones and increased TCR diversity were shown by the long-lived group, suggesting age selection. Since profiling was done on bulk unsorted PBMCs, naive and antigen-experienced compartments could not be conclusively compared. As age increased, observed TCR beta diversity per million T cells dropped in a roughly linear way, and a significant reduction was already evident by age about 36. Because the CMV infection status of the donors was unknown, age-related changes in expanded clonotypes may potentially have been confounded. Estimates of total diversity from one million sequenced T cells were regarded as lower bounds and underestimates. The percentage of naive T cells measured by flow cytometry correlated strongly with observed TCR beta diversity.

Systemically healthy Caucasian individuals from Russia, approximately 39 in total and aged roughly 6 to 95 years, were included as donors. Each donor gave about 9.8 milliliters of peripheral blood, drawn into EDTA-treated Vacutainer tubes. PBMCs were isolated by Ficoll-Paque density-gradient centrifugation, with at least 6 million obtained per sample. Total RNA was extracted from PBMCs with Trizol reagent, with at least 6 micrograms obtained per sample. For every donor, an aliquot of PBMCs went through flow cytometry to measure the percentages of naive CD45RAhigh/CD27high T cells. This TCR was sampled from a young man in good health. The rearrangement joined TRBV10-3 to TRBJ2-5, with the D gene possibly TRBD1 or TRBD2, each one fitting 5 bases. The sequencing sample was made of blood. At the DNA level, the sequence is TGTGCCATCAGTGAGGGAGGTGGGGGAGAGACCCAGTACTTC. The translation is CAISEGGGGETQYF.